Each of the 30 T cell receptor beta chains below was sequenced from the same sample in a study of cytomegalovirus exposure and HLA in healthy donors. With 60 Vbeta and 13 Jbeta primers, the PCR was carried out. Libraries were prepared by immunoSEQ multiplex PCR; TCRdb keeps only in-frame clonotypes and omits some of them. This specimen shows about 75,000 clones; the ten leading clones hold approximately 2.9%. Material for sequencing was PBMCs. These TCRs come from a man in his forties in good health and CMV-seronegative.

The chain links TRBV25-1 to TRBJ2-1; 8 bases align to TRBD2. V trimming: 1 base; J trimming: 5 bases; junction bases outside the gene matches: 10. Germline CDR1 MGHDK, CDR2 SYGVNS. CDR3 length: 17 residues. The CDR3 DNA sequence: TGTGCCAGCAGTGAATCTCGGGGGGGGGCCTGGAACAATGAGCAGTTCTTC. Its translation is CASSESRGGAWNNEQFF.

V is TRBV7-9 and J is TRBJ1-1, with TRBD1 matching over 8 bases. The junction had 4 bases not matched to a gene; V was cut back by 5 bases and J by 5 bases. This CDR3 is built from 13 residues. CDR1 and CDR2 (germline): SEHNR, FQNEAQ (reference sequence). In nucleotides, the CDR3 is TGTGCCAGCAGCGGACAGGGTCATACTGAAGCTTTCTTT. Protein product: CASSGQGHTEAFF. Drawing the rest from reference TRBV7-9 and TRBJ1-1, the complete variable domain is DTGVSQNPRHKITKRGQNVTFRCDPISEHNRLYWYRQTLGQGPEFLTYFQNEAQLEKSRLLSDRFSAERPKGSFSTLEIQRTEQGDSAMYLCASSGQGHTEAFFGQGTRLTVV.

As concerns this clone: Other DNA sequences in the sample encode the same CDR3. The CDR3, as DNA: TGTGCCAGCAGTCCAGGGGGCAATCAGCCCCAGCATTTT. Amino acids: CASSPGGNQPQHF. The chain combines TRBV11-1 with TRBJ1-5, with D possibly being TRBD1 (6 bases). Trimming cost V 6 bases and J 2 bases, with 8 bases left between them. Germline lookup yields CDR1 SGHAT and CDR2 FQDESV (reference sequence). The CDR3 length is 13 residues.

The rearrangement joins TRBV19 to TRBJ2-1; D might be TRBD1 (6 bases). The CDR3 runs 17 residues. The V end was cut by 5 bases, the J end by 7 bases, with 24 bases between. CDR1 LNHDA and CDR2 SQIVND come from the germline V gene (reference sequence). The CDR3: CASSWIADSSIRNEQFF. CDR3 sequence (DNA): TGTGCCAGTAGTTGGATCGCGGACAGCTCTATCCGGAATGAGCAGTTCTTC.

The CDR3 loop is CASQVGSGLGTEAFF. Written as DNA, the CDR3 is TGTGCCAGCCAGGTGGGGTCAGGGTTGGGCACTGAAGCTTTCTTT. This chain joins TRBV6-5 and TRBJ1-1; tentatively, D is TRBD1 (5 bases). CDR1 and CDR2 from the germline V gene are MNHEY and SVGAGI. The CDR3 is 15 amino acids. Deletions cut 8 bases from V and 4 bases from J, with 20 bases between.

On this clone itself: The junction does not match germline at one end; this may be a read error. V usage is TRBV5-5 and J usage is TRBJ1-1; tentatively, D is TRBD1 (5 bases). This CDR3 spans 14 amino acids. The germline CDR1 and CDR2 sequences are SGHKS and YYEKEE (reference sequence). Here the CDR3 reads CASSLPRAYTEAFF. CDR3 in DNA: TGTGCCAGCAGCTTACCCAGGGCCTACACTGAAGCTTTTTTT.

V is TRBV10-3 and J is TRBJ2-5; 7 nucleotides match TRBD1. V was clipped by 2 bases and J by 5 bases; unmatched bases: 5. The CDR3 loop spans 14 amino acids. The germline V gene encodes CDR1 ENHRY and CDR2 SYGVKD. The DNA for the CDR3 is TGTGCCATCAGTGAGACGGGACAGAAGGAGACCCAGTACTTC. Translating it yields CAISETGQKETQYF.

The CDR3 sequence is CASSYGQDDSGNTIYF. In DNA form, the CDR3 reads TGCGCCAGCAGCTACGGACAGGACGACTCTGGAAACACCATATATTTT. This chain connects TRBV5-1 to TRBJ1-3; 7 nucleotides line up with TRBD1. CDR1 and CDR2 from the germline V gene are SGHRS and YFSETQ. The CDR3 covers 16 residues. V shed 3 bases, J shed 0 bases, and the junction held 6 bases outside the gene matches.

CDR3 DNA: TGCGCCAGCAGCCCGTCGCCGGGACAGGGATCCTACGAGCAGTACTTC. Its protein product is CASSPSPGQGSYEQYF. The chain recombines TRBV4-1 with TRBJ2-7; 9 nucleotides align to TRBD1. This CDR3 is built from 16 residues. Trimming at V came to 4 bases and at J to 1 base, leaving 8 bases not matched to a gene. Germline-derived CDR1 and CDR2 are MGHRA and YSYEKL.

The chain couples TRBV6-5 to TRBJ1-2; TRBD1 agrees at 8 bases. The CDR3 has 16 amino acids. The V and J ends lost 0 bases and 7 bases, in that order; junction bases with no gene match: 10. Germline V gives CDR1 MNHEY, CDR2 SVGAGI. CDR3 loop: CASSYSRSQGVVGYTF. In nucleotides, the CDR3 is TGTGCCAGCAGTTACTCGCGCTCACAGGGGGTGGTTGGCTACACCTTC.

The genes are TRBV5-6 and TRBJ1-1, with a tentative D call TRBD1 (6 bases). The CDR3 length is 17 residues. CDR1 is SGHDT, CDR2 YYEEEE, per germline. V was clipped by 4 bases and J by 0 bases, with 19 bases between them. This CDR3 reads CASSLDRSHQMNTEAFF. CDR3 sequence (DNA): TGTGCCAGCAGCCTGGACAGAAGCCATCAAATGAACACTGAAGCTTTCTTT.

CDR3 sequence: CASKSPSGGDTQYF. The DNA for the CDR3 is TGTGCCAGCAAGTCTCCCTCCGGGGGAGATACGCAGTATTTT. The genes are TRBV6-5 and TRBJ2-3; possible D gene TRBD2, 6 bases. The CDR3 loop spans 14 amino acids. Germline CDR1 reads MNHEY; CDR2 reads SVGAGI. The V and J ends lost 7 bases and 5 bases respectively, with 16 bases between them.

The V gene is TRBV7-6, the J gene TRBJ2-2, with D possibly TRBD1 on 6 matching bases. This CDR3 spans 14 amino acids. The V and J ends lost 5 bases and 7 bases respectively, with 14 bases between them. The germline V gene has CDR1 SGHVS and CDR2 FNYEAQ. The CDR3 protein is CASSRDRSNGELFF. The CDR3 DNA reads as TGTGCCAGCAGCCGAGACAGGTCCAACGGGGAGCTGTTTTTT. The full variable domain, rest sourced from reference TRBV7-6 and TRBJ2-2, is GAGVSQSPRYKVTKRGQDVALRCDPISGHVSLYWYRQALGQGPEFLTYFNYEAQQDKSGLPNDRFSAERPEGSISTLTIQRTEQRDSAMYRCASSRDRSNGELFFGEGSRLTVL.

The chain combines TRBV5-4 with TRBJ2-6, with TRBD2 matching 9 bases. This CDR3 has 19 residues. V gave up 0 bases and J gave up 0 bases; unmatched junction bases: 7. Germline CDR1 SGHNT, CDR2 YYREEE (reference sequence). This CDR3 is CASSLDLAGRYSGANVLTF. CDR3 coding DNA: TGTGCCAGCAGCTTGGACCTAGCGGGGCGATACTCTGGGGCCAACGTCCTGACTTTC.

The V and J genes are TRBV6-1 and TRBJ1-5; 7 nucleotides line up with TRBD1. Germline trimming cut 2 bases from V and 6 bases from J; bases unmatched to any gene: 10. The germline V gene encodes CDR1 MNHNS and CDR2 SASEGT. The CDR3 contains 16 residues. CDR3 region: CASSESRGRVAQPQHF. The CDR3 DNA is TGTGCCAGCAGTGAATCGAGGGGGCGAGTTGCTCAGCCCCAGCATTTT.

The J gene is TRBJ2-3, the V gene TRBV28; 7 positions agree with TRBD1. Germline values: CDR1 MDHEN, CDR2 SYDVKM. This CDR3 comprises 15 residues. Unmatched junction bases numbered 5, after V lost 3 bases and J lost 2 bases. For the CDR3, the DNA is TGTGCCAGCAGTTTCTCCGGACAGGTCACAGATACGCAGTATTTT. Its translation: CASSFSGQVTDTQYF.

The CDR3 loop is CSVGDWNTDTQYF. CDR3 DNA sequence: TGCAGCGTGGGGGACTGGAACACAGATACGCAGTATTTT. This chain uses TRBV29-1 with TRBJ2-3, with a possible D match to TRBD2 (6 bases). CDR3 size: 13 residues. V gave up 6 bases and J gave up 2 bases, with 12 bases separating them. Looked up from germline, CDR1 is SQVTM and CDR2 is ANQGSEA.

For this clone: Additional DNA sequences in this sample encode the identical CDR3. The V gene is TRBV30, the J gene TRBJ1-4, with D unclear. CDR1 and CDR2 (germline): GTSNPN, SVGIG (reference sequence). The V end was cut by 3 bases, the J end by 5 bases, with 10 bases between. The CDR3 runs 13 residues. As DNA, the CDR3 is TGTGCCTGGAGCGCGAATTCAAATGAAAAACTGTTTTTT. It encodes CAWSANSNEKLFF.

DNA of the CDR3: TGTGCCTGGAGTGTCGGGAGTCTAAACACCATATATTTT. Protein: CAWSVGSLNTIYF. The chain uses TRBV30 and TRBJ1-3; D is unclear. Trimming left V 0 bases short and J 6 bases short, with 9 bases between. This CDR3 region has 13 residues. CDR1 is GTSNPN, CDR2 SVGIG, per germline (reference sequence).

This rearrangement joins TRBV6-1 to TRBJ2-5; maybe TRBD2 (5 bases). The CDR3 spans 14 residues. From germline, CDR1 is MNHNS and CDR2 SASEGT. V lost 1 base, J lost 0 bases, and 6 bases lay in between. DNA for the CDR3: TGTGCCAGCAGTGAAGGGCGGGACCAAGAGACCCAGTACTTC. It yields the protein CASSEGRDQETQYF.

The gene calls are TRBV6-1 and TRBJ1-5; 9 positions match TRBD1. The CDR3 sequence is 17 residues long. With 4 bases clipped from V and 2 bases from J, the junction kept 9 bases outside the gene matches. CDR1 is MNHNS, CDR2 SASEGT, per germline. The DNA of the CDR3 is TGTGCCAGCAGTGCGGACAGGGGATGGGCTGGCAATCAGCCCCAGCATTTT. This encodes CASSADRGWAGNQPQHF.

The genes are TRBV19 and TRBJ2-7; maybe TRBD1 (6 bases). The germline CDR1 and CDR2 sequences are LNHDA and SQIVND (reference sequence). Trimming cost V 3 bases and J 2 bases, with 11 bases left between them. CDR3 size: 14 residues. Here the CDR3 DNA reads TGTGCCAGTAGTATTGGGGGCGGAACCTACGAGCAGTACTTC. Its translation is CASSIGGGTYEQYF. The complete variable domain, with remaining parts taken from reference TRBV19 and TRBJ2-7, reads DGGITQSPKYLFRKEGQNVTLSCEQNLNHDAMYWYRQDPGQGLRLIYYSQIVNDFQKGDIAEGYSVSREKKESFPLTVTSAQKNPTAFYLCASSIGGGTYEQYFGPGTRLTVT.

This rearrangement joins TRBV5-5 to TRBJ1-2; D call uncertain. This CDR3 is built from 12 residues. The germline V gene has CDR1 SGHKS and CDR2 YYEKEE (reference sequence). The ends were cut back, 2 bases at V and 5 bases at J, with 7 bases in the middle. The CDR3 bases are TGTGCCAGCAGCTTCGGACTATATGGCTACACCTTC. Its protein is CASSFGLYGYTF.

The gene calls are TRBV10-3 and TRBJ1-1, with D unresolved. Trimming took off 4 bases at V and 4 bases at J, with 19 bases between the two ends. The CDR3 runs to 16 residues. In germline, CDR1 is ENHRY, CDR2 SYGVKD. The CDR3 sequence: CAISGSRTGISTEAFF. The CDR3 nucleotides are TGTGCCATCAGTGGGTCGAGGACGGGGATTTCCACTGAAGCTTTCTTT.

The chain has TRBV11-2 and TRBJ2-5; TRBD2 agrees at 9 bases. V lost 5 bases to trimming and J lost 3 bases; unmatched junction nucleotides: 10. CDR3 length equals 16 residues. Germline loops: CDR1 SGHAT, CDR2 FQNNGV. The DNA for the CDR3 is TGTGCCAGCAGCCCAGGAGATAGCGGGGGAAAAGAGACCCAGTACTTC. Protein: CASSPGDSGGKETQYF.

The chain couples TRBV5-7 to TRBJ2-7; 7 bases are a match to TRBD1. TRBV5-7 is an ORF; its function is uncertain. The length of the CDR3 is 16 residues. V lost 3 bases to trimming and J lost 1 base; unmatched junction nucleotides: 10. The CDR3, as DNA: TGTGCCAGCAGCTCCTCGGGGCAGGGGGAATCCTACGAGCAGTACTTC. Translating gives CASSSSGQGESYEQYF.

The chain carries TRBV2 and TRBJ2-4; D is perhaps TRBD2 (5 bases). Per the germline V gene, CDR1 is SNHLY and CDR2 is FYNNEI. The CDR3 consists of 12 residues. Trimming stripped 6 bases from V and 6 bases from J, with 9 bases between. The CDR3 here is CASRDLGNIQYF. In DNA form, the CDR3 reads TGTGCCAGCAGGGACTTAGGAAACATTCAGTACTTC.

This chain uses TRBV19 with TRBJ2-1; 9 bases align to TRBD2. The V and J ends lost 7 bases and 4 bases, in that order; junction bases with no gene match: 14. Looked up from germline, CDR1 is LNHDA and CDR2 is SQIVND (reference sequence). The CDR3 contains 17 residues. The CDR3 coding sequence is TGTGCCAGTACCCAATCCGGGCTAGCGGGACCTTACAATGAGCAGTTCTTC. It translates to CASTQSGLAGPYNEQFF.

The rearrangement links TRBV5-1 to TRBJ2-1; D is uncertain. V was pared by 5 bases and J by 3 bases, with 12 bases between. The CDR3 sequence is 14 residues long. CDR1 and CDR2 from the germline V gene are SGHRS and YFSETQ. The CDR3 DNA is TGCGCCAGCAGAAATGACCTAGGCTACAATGAGCAGTTCTTC. The encoded protein is CASRNDLGYNEQFF.

This sequence joins TRBV20-1 and TRBJ1-2, with D hard to call. Germline V gene data show CDR1 as DFQATT and CDR2 as SNEGSKA (reference sequence). CDR3 length: 11 residues. With 7 bases removed from V and 4 bases from J, the gap between germline ends came to 10 bases. The CDR3: CSVRGSYGYTF. In DNA, the CDR3 is TGCAGTGTCCGAGGGTCCTATGGCTACACCTTC.